This T cell receptor beta chain was retrieved from a study of cytomegalovirus exposure and HLA in healthy donors. Despite likely unrecorded immune exposures, the donors were nominally healthy at the time of sampling. In the PCR, 60 Vbeta and 13 Jbeta primers were used. Clones were sequenced by immunoSEQ multiplex PCR, and TCRdb holds only the in-frame ones, with some missing. This sample has around 150,000 clones; more than 75% occur once, and the top ten carry roughly 2.2%. The origin of this receptor is a young man in good health and CMV-seropositive. Input material: PBMCs.

This CDR3 is CAISDADSMNTEAFF. In nucleotides, the CDR3 is TGTGCCATCAGTGATGCAGACAGCATGAACACTGAAGCTTTCTTT. The chain recombines TRBV10-3 with TRBJ1-1; D perhaps matches TRBD1 (5 bases). Trimming took off 3 bases at V and 0 bases at J, with 11 bases between the two ends. Germline CDR1 reads ENHRY; CDR2 reads SYGVKD. The CDR3 loop spans 15 amino acids.